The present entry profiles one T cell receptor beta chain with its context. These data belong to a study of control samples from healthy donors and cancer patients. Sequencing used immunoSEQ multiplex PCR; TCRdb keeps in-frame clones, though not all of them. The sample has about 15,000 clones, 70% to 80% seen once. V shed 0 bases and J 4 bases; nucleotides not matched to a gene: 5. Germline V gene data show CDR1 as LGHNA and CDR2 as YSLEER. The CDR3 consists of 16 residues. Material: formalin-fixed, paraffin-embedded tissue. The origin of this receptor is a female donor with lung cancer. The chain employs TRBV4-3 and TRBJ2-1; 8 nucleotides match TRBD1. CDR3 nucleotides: TGCGCCAGCAGCCAAGATGCAACAGGGGGATACAATGAGCAGTTCTTC. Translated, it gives CASSQDATGGYNEQFF.